One sample yielded the 17 T cell receptor beta chains listed below, sequenced in a study of somatic mutations in cytotoxic T cells in rheumatoid arthritis. The method was immunoSEQ multiplex PCR; TCRdb's version includes in-frame clones alone and lacks a portion of them. There are about 29,000 clones in the sample; 70% to 90% occur only once, and 7.5% to 9.5% lies in the top ten. The sequenced sample was CD8+ T cells sorted from blood. The receptors here all came from an adult with rheumatoid arthritis.

This clone appeared a single time. The rearrangement uses TRBV19 and TRBJ2-3, with no clear D. The V end was cut by 6 bases, the J end by 2 bases, with 15 bases between. This CDR3 comprises 15 residues. The germline gives CDR1 LNHDA, CDR2 SQIVND (reference sequence). CDR3 in DNA: TGTGCCAGTAGCCCCGGGTGGGAATTCACAGATACGCAGTATTTT. It codes for CASSPGWEFTDTQYF. Full variable domain (remainder filled in from reference TRBV19 and TRBJ2-3): DGGITQSPKYLFRKEGQNVTLSCEQNLNHDAMYWYRQDPGQGLRLIYYSQIVNDFQKGDIAEGYSVSREKKESFPLTVTSAQKNPTAFYLCASSPGWEFTDTQYFGPGTRLTVL.

This chain joins TRBV27 and TRBJ2-7; D not resolved. The V and J ends lost 1 base and 3 bases respectively, with 7 bases between them. The germline CDR1 and CDR2 sequences are MNHEY and SMNVEV (reference sequence). The CDR3 runs 13 residues. CDR3: CASSLYLGYEQYF. CDR3 sequence (DNA): TGTGCCAGCAGTTTATACCTGGGCTACGAGCAGTACTTC.

The chain uses TRBV15 and TRBJ2-2, with 9 positions matching TRBD1. V shed 6 bases and J 5 bases; nucleotides not matched to a gene: 7. The germline V gene has CDR1 LNHNV and CDR2 YYDKDF (reference sequence). The CDR3 runs to 15 residues. The CDR3 DNA sequence: TGTGCCACCAGGGGGGACAGGGAAAGAACCGGGGAGCTGTTTTTT. Translation gives CATRGDRERTGELFF. The variable domain in full, completed from reference TRBV15 and TRBJ2-2, reads DAMVIQNPRYQVTQFGKPVTLSCSQTLNHNVMYWYQQKSSQAPKLLFHYYDKDFNNEADTPDNFQSRRPNTSFCFLDIRSPGLGDTAMYLCATRGDRERTGELFFGEGSRLTVL.

This sequence joins TRBV7-8 and TRBJ2-7; the D gene is possibly TRBD2 (5 bases). The length of the CDR3 is 13 residues. From germline, CDR1 is SGHVS and CDR2 FQNEAQ. V lost 5 bases, J lost 2 bases, and 10 bases lay in between. CDR3 sequence reads: CASSRGLTYEQYF. CDR3 DNA: TGTGCCAGCAGCCGGGGATTGACCTACGAGCAGTACTTC.

The V and J genes are TRBV5-5 and TRBJ2-7; no reliable D call. The CDR3 is 15 residues long. Deletions cut 7 bases from V and 2 bases from J, with 19 bases between. Germline V lookup: CDR1 SGHKS, CDR2 YYEKEE (reference sequence). CDR3 DNA: TGTGCCAGCGCCCCTGAGGAAGTCGTACCCTACGAGCAGTACTTC. Protein sequence: CASAPEEVVPYEQYF.

The chain employs TRBV4-1 and TRBJ2-1; D is unresolved. V shed 4 bases and J shed 4 bases, with 11 bases lying between them. CDR3 length: 14 residues. The V gene's germline CDR1 is MGHRA and CDR2 YSYEKL. The CDR3 reads CASSRVAEYNEQFF. CDR3 DNA sequence: TGCGCCAGCAGCCGAGTTGCGGAATACAATGAGCAGTTCTTC.

This clone was found once. This rearrangement joins TRBV5-6 to TRBJ1-1, with D possibly matching TRBD1 (6 bases). Germline V gene lookup returns CDR1 SGHDT and CDR2 YYEEEE. The CDR3 is 13 residues long. Between the trimmed V and J ends, which lost 4 bases and 0 bases, there was a span of 7 bases. The DNA of the CDR3 is TGTGCCAGCAGCGGGGGGCTGAACACTGAAGCTTTCTTT. This translates into CASSGGLNTEAFF.

This clone was picked up a small number of times. The chain is built from TRBV6-5 and TRBJ2-3, with D perhaps given as TRBD1 or TRBD2 (5 bases each). V was cut by 5 bases and J by 2 bases, with 14 bases left in between. This CDR3 contains 15 residues. Germline V gives CDR1 MNHEY, CDR2 SVGAGI. CDR3 DNA sequence: TGTGCCAGCAGTGTTACCGGGACGAACACAGATACGCAGTATTTT. Translating gives CASSVTGTNTDTQYF.

The CDR3 nucleotides are TGTGCCAGCAGCTTAGGGAGGGATTTTACCTACGAGCAGTACTTC. Its translation is CASSLGRDFTYEQYF. The chain couples TRBV11-2 to TRBJ2-7; maybe TRBD2 (6 bases). V lost 1 base, J lost 2 bases, and 12 bases lay in between. The CDR3 has 15 amino acids. CDR1 and CDR2 (germline): SGHAT, FQNNGV.

J is TRBJ2-1 and V is TRBV7-9; tentatively, D is TRBD1 (5 bases). This CDR3 contains 13 residues. CDR1 is SEHNR and CDR2 is FQNEAQ in the germline V gene (reference sequence). V was shortened by 6 bases and J by 7 bases, with 13 bases between the two germline ends. CDR3 coding DNA: TGTGCCAGCAGTCGCCAGGGCGAGAATGAGCAGTTCTTC. This encodes CASSRQGENEQFF.

The V gene is TRBV28, the J gene TRBJ2-7, with 7 bases matching TRBD1. Per germline, CDR1 MDHEN and CDR2 SYDVKM. With V trimmed by 6 bases and J by 5 bases, 10 bases remained unmatched. This CDR3 is built from 14 residues. The chain's CDR3 is CASSPRGPGDEQYF. The CDR3 DNA is TGTGCCAGCAGCCCGAGGGGGCCAGGGGACGAGCAGTACTTC.

The chain's CDR3 is CASSTSGRVTGELFF. The DNA of the CDR3 is TGTGCCAGCAGCACCAGCGGGAGGGTCACCGGGGAGCTGTTTTTT. V and J are TRBV7-6 and TRBJ2-2, with 10 bases aligning to TRBD2. Trimming cost V 5 bases and J 4 bases; bases outside gene matches: 4. The CDR3 is made up of 15 amino acids. CDR1 and CDR2 (germline): SGHVS, FNYEAQ.

V usage is TRBV4-1 and J usage is TRBJ2-7, with 7 nucleotides matching TRBD1. V shed 3 bases and J 5 bases; nucleotides not matched to a gene: 10. Per the germline V gene, CDR1 is MGHRA and CDR2 is YSYEKL. The CDR3 has 15 residues. The DNA of the CDR3 is TGCGCCAGCAGCCAGATCGACAGGGTAACCAACGAGCAGTACTTC. Residues: CASSQIDRVTNEQYF.

This rearrangement joins TRBV5-4 to TRBJ2-7; D possibly matches TRBD1 or TRBD2 (5 bases each). The CDR3 extends over 12 amino acids. Germline CDR1 reads SGHNT; CDR2 reads YYREEE (reference sequence). The V and J ends lost 0 bases and 7 bases respectively, with 8 bases between them. CDR3 sequence reads: CASSLGDGEQYF. The DNA for the CDR3 is TGTGCCAGCAGCTTGGGGGACGGGGAGCAGTACTTC.

The chain employs TRBV7-8 and TRBJ2-2; 9 nucleotides align to TRBD1. This CDR3 spans 15 amino acids. Per the germline V gene, CDR1 is SGHVS and CDR2 is FQNEAQ. V dropped 3 bases and J dropped 5; count of bases not matched to a gene: 4. DNA of the CDR3: TGTGCCAGCAGCTTCCCCGGGACAGGGACCGGGGAGCTGTTTTTT. Its translation is CASSFPGTGTGELFF. Variable domain in full (rest from reference TRBV7-8 and TRBJ2-2): GAGVSQSPRYKVAKRGQDVALRCDPISGHVSLFWYQQALGQGPEFLTYFQNEAQLDKSGLPSDRFFAERPEGSVSTLKIQRTQQEDSAVYLCASSFPGTGTGELFFGEGSRLTVL.

The genes are TRBV30 and TRBJ2-5; D might be TRBD1 (5 bases). V gave up 2 bases and J gave up 3 bases, with 10 bases separating them. Germline lookup yields CDR1 GTSNPN and CDR2 SVGIG (reference sequence). The CDR3 extends over 13 amino acids. CDR3: CAWSRDSEETQYF. DNA for the CDR3: TGTGCCTGGAGTAGAGACAGTGAAGAGACCCAGTACTTC.

The V call is TRBV5-1, the J call TRBJ1-1, with D possibly matching TRBD1 (6 bases). Deletions cut 3 bases from V and 4 bases from J, with 22 bases between. CDR3 length: 17 amino acids. Germline V gives CDR1 SGHRS, CDR2 YFSETQ. The CDR3 DNA follows: TGCGCCAGCAGCTGGAGATACAGGGTGTCGGAGAGCACTGAAGCTTTCTTT. As protein: CASSWRYRVSESTEAFF.